The source of this T cell receptor beta chain is a study of T cells in localized non-small cell lung cancer. Whole-study results and caveats: Only one tumor region was sequenced, so heterogeneity remains possible. For the top 100 tumor clones, a median about 57 also appeared in adjacent lung.

This clone was detected only once. The antigen remains undetermined. Only in-frame clones appear in the TCRdb table, and some are missing; sequencing was by immunoSEQ multiplex PCR. The sample gives 12,000 or so clones, about four fifths of which show up once; 19% is in the top ten. Germline CDR1 and CDR2: SGHDN and FVKESK. The CDR3 has 14 amino acids. Between the trimmed V and J ends, which lost 1 base and 2 bases, there was a span of 8 bases. The sequence was collected from a male donor older than 55 with stage I lung adenocarcinoma. This rearrangement joins TRBV14 to TRBJ1-2; D call uncertain. Here the sequenced sample was peripheral blood, taken before any cancer treatment. The CDR3 coding sequence is TGTGCCAGCAGCCAAGCGGTCGGAAACTATGGCTACACCTTC. Amino acid sequence: CASSQAVGNYGYTF.